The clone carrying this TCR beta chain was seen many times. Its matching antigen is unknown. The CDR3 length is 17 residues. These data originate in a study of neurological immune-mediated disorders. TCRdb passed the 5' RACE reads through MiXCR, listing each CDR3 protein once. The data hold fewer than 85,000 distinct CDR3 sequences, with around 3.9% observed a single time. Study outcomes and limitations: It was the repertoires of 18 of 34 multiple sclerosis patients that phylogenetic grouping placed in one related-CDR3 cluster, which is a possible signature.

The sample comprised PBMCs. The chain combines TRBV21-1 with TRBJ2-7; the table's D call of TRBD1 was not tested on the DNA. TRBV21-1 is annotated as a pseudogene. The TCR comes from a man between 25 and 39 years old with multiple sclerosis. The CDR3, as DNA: TGTGCCAGCAGCAAAGACTCGGGCCATCGGGGCGGGTACGAGCAGTACTTC. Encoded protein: CASSKDSGHRGGYEQYF.